The 12 T cell receptor beta chains reported below all come from one sample, sequenced in a study of CD8+CD57+ T cells in acquired aplastic anemia. Researchers used genomic DNA as the template to profile TCR beta VDJ and CDR3. MiXCR, applied by TCRdb to the reads, yields one record per CDR3 protein. The profile shows approximately 380,000 distinct CDR3 sequences, roughly 68% of them singletons. The material sequenced was sorted CD4+, CD8+, or CD8+CD57+ T cells (not recorded which) from PBMCs. These receptors were taken from a human donor in good health, serving as a control.

Comment on this clonotype: The junction and the germline gene differ at one end; a read error may be behind it. J is TRBJ2-3 and V is TRBV7-9, with a weak D call TRBD2 (5 bases). The CDR3 contains 16 residues. Germline lookup yields CDR1 SEHNR and CDR2 FQNEAQ (reference sequence). The CDR3 is CASSVRNGVRTDAQYF. Written as DNA, the CDR3 is TGTGCCAGCAGCGTCCGGAACGGGGTCCGTACAGATGCGCAGTATTTT.

The chain recombines TRBV15 with TRBJ2-7; D remains ambiguous. CDR1 is LNHNV, CDR2 YYDKDF, per germline (reference sequence). This CDR3 is 12 amino acids long. Deletions cut 1 base from V and 3 bases from J, with 4 bases between. In DNA, the CDR3 is TGTGCCACCAGCAGAGTTGGCTACGAGCAGTACTTC. It translates to CATSRVGYEQYF.

To note about this clonotype: No conserved phenylalanine or tryptophan is present at the end of the CDR3, so a read error is the likely explanation. No DNA is shown, since the ends of the CDR3 on it are uncertain; the CDR3 is the one TCRdb lists. The V gene is TRBV19, the J gene TRBJ2-1. The CDR3 contains 16 residues when both ends are counted. Per germline, CDR1 LNHDA and CDR2 SQIVND (reference sequence). CDR3 loop: CASSKNPIKIPTMSSC.

V usage is TRBV15 and J usage is TRBJ2-7, with a weak D call TRBD2 (7 bases). CDR1 and CDR2 (germline): LNHNV, YYDKDF (reference sequence). V was shortened by 0 bases and J by 6 bases, with 12 bases between the two germline ends. The CDR3 length is 14 residues. The CDR3 loop reads CATSREGGGGEQYF. The CDR3 DNA sequence: TGTGCCACCAGCAGAGAGGGCGGGGGCGGCGAGCAGTACTTC.

This chain links TRBV4-2 with TRBJ2-1, with D possibly being TRBD1 (6 bases). CDR1 is LGHNA, CDR2 YNFKEQ, per germline. This CDR3 has 13 amino acids. V lost 8 bases and J 10 bases, leaving 18 bases between the germline ends. CDR3 amino acids: CASFVGTTREQFF. The CDR3, as DNA: TGTGCCAGCTTCGTAGGGACAACCCGGGAGCAGTTCTTC.

This rearrangement joins TRBV7-3 to TRBJ2-1; 7 nucleotides align to TRBD1. CDR3 length equals 16 residues. Germline V gene sequence: CDR1 SGHTA, CDR2 FQGTGA. The junction had 8 bases not matched to a gene; V was cut back by 2 bases and J by 4 bases. The CDR3 nucleotides read TGTGCCAGCAGCTTATTAGCAGGGGGAGTATACAATGAGCAGTTCTTC. Its protein is CASSLLAGGVYNEQFF. The entire variable domain, with the rest obtained from reference TRBV7-3 and TRBJ2-1, is as follows: GAGVSQTPSNKVTEKGKYVELRCDPISGHTALYWYRQSLGQGPEFLIYFQGTGAADDSGLPNDRFFAVRPEGSVSTLKIQRTERGDSAVYLCASSLLAGGVYNEQFFGPGTRLTVL.

On this clonotype itself: Relative to the germline gene, one junction end is altered; a read error may explain this. The chain is built from TRBV25-1 and TRBJ1-1, with a weak D call TRBD1 (6 bases). Germline V gene data show CDR1 as MGHDK and CDR2 as SYGVNS. The CDR3 runs 15 residues. CDR3 in amino acids: CASSELRGRDTVAFF. DNA for the CDR3: TGTGCCAGCAGTGAGTTACGGGGACGGGACACTGTAGCTTTCTTT.

The V and J genes are TRBV6-1 and TRBJ1-3; no clear D gene. The CDR3 is 14 residues long. Germline V CDR1 and CDR2: MNHNS, SASEGT. Trimming took off 7 bases at V and 2 bases at J, with 12 bases between the two ends. In nucleotides, the CDR3 is TGTGCCAGCAAACGGTTAGGAGCTGGAAACACCATATATTTT. Its protein product is CASKRLGAGNTIYF.

The chain recombines TRBV7-9 with TRBJ2-5; D is perhaps TRBD2 (7 bases). CDR3 length: 13 residues. Looked up from germline, CDR1 is SEHNR and CDR2 is FQNEAQ (reference sequence). V lost 1 base to trimming and J lost 12 bases, with 15 bases between them. The CDR3 DNA sequence: TGTGCCAGCAGCTTAGACAGGGAGGGAACCAAGTACTTC. Protein sequence: CASSLDREGTKYF.

As regards this clonotype: No conserved phenylalanine or tryptophan ends this CDR3, so it is likely a read error. The CDR3 is CATSRGDVTSGGAYTG. The CDR3 DNA reads TGTGCCACCAGCAGAGGGGATGTGACTAGCGGGGGGGCTTACACCGGG. V gene TRBV15 combines with J gene TRBJ2-7, with D possibly being TRBD1 (6 bases). The J call is in doubt because the DNA end fits TRBJ1-2 better. The germline V gene encodes CDR1 LNHNV and CDR2 YYDKDF (reference sequence). The CDR3 has 16 residues.

The chain employs TRBV10-1 and TRBJ2-3, with 16 bases identical to TRBD2. From germline, CDR1 is WNHNN and CDR2 SYGVQD (reference sequence). V was clipped by 6 bases and J by 5 bases; unmatched bases: 8. The CDR3 spans 17 residues. This CDR3 reads CASRPGLAGGQGDTQYF. CDR3 coding DNA: TGCGCCAGCAGGCCGGGACTAGCGGGGGGGCAAGGAGATACGCAGTATTTT.

This chain links TRBV7-8 with TRBJ2-7, with 9 bases lining up with TRBD2. The V gene end was trimmed by 2 bases and the J gene end by 11 bases; junction bases not matched to a gene: 13. Germline V gives CDR1 SGHVS, CDR2 FQNEAQ. This CDR3 is built from 15 residues. In DNA, the CDR3 is TGTGCCAGCAGCTTAACGGCGGGGGGGGCCTCCGACGAGTACTTC. Protein product: CASSLTAGGASDEYF.